The 23 T cell receptor beta chains below all came from one sample that was sequenced in a study of T cells in Graves' hyperthyroidism and ophthalmopathy. RNA transcripts were the template for amplifying TCR beta CDR3 regions. The HTBI primer set was used in a first-round RT-PCR of the TCR CDR3. TCRdb analysed the multiplex PCR reads with MiXCR anew, one entry per CDR3 protein. The table records about 570,000 distinct CDR3 sequences, just over 45% of them present only once. Sequenced material: peripheral blood or thyroid tissue (not recorded which). The receptors were gathered from an adult woman with Graves' disease, either hyperthyroidism or ophthalmopathy (not recorded which).

The V gene is TRBV7-2, the J gene TRBJ2-2; the match to TRBD1 covers 9 bases. The junction had 1 base not matched to a gene; V was cut back by 2 bases and J by 9 bases. Germline lookup yields CDR1 SGHTA and CDR2 FQGNSA. The CDR3 length is 13 residues. CDR3 in amino acids: CASSLNRGRELFF. The CDR3 DNA sequence: TGTGCCAGCAGCTTAAACAGGGGGCGGGAGCTGTTTTTT.

This sequence joins TRBV29-1 and TRBJ2-5, with 13 bases lining up with TRBD2. There are 17 residues in the CDR3. J was trimmed by 5 bases and V by 4 bases; bases with no gene match: 13. Germline CDR1 SQVTM, CDR2 ANQGSEA. CDR3 nucleotide sequence: TGCAGCGTTGGGTTGGGACTAGCGGGAAGTATAGCGGAGACCCAGTACTTC. Protein product: CSVGLGLAGSIAETQYF.

This clonotype has just one count. The V and J genes are TRBV10-3 and TRBJ2-3; D uncertain. Germline V gene data show CDR1 as ENHRY and CDR2 as SYGVKD. The CDR3 is made up of 10 amino acids. V gave up 5 bases and J gave up 12 bases, with 9 bases separating them. The CDR3 protein is CAISPQRQYF. The DNA for the CDR3 is TGTGCCATCAGTCCTCAACGACAGTATTTT.

This clonotype was seen at least ten times. The chain links TRBV14 to TRBJ1-1; 9 bases align to TRBD1. J lost 0 bases, V lost 5 bases, and 10 bases had no gene match. CDR1 is SGHDN and CDR2 is FVKESK in the germline V gene. CDR3 length: 17 residues. The CDR3 protein is CASSEGTGSLMNTEAFF. The DNA for the CDR3 is TGTGCCAGCAGCGAGGGGACAGGGTCCCTTATGAACACTGAAGCTTTCTTT.

This clonotype showed up many times. Relative to the germline gene, one junction end is altered; a read error may explain this. The rearrangement uses TRBV7-7 and TRBJ2-2; tentatively, D is TRBD2 (5 bases). The CDR3 length is 15 residues. CDR1 is SSHAT and CDR2 is FNYEAQ in the germline V gene (reference sequence). The CDR3 bases are TGTGCTAGCACCCGATTGGGAGTGGGCACCGGGGAGCTGTTTTTT. Translating it yields CASTRLGVGTGELFF.

This clonotype was seen more than once but under ten times. The chain links TRBV24-1 to TRBJ1-1; 7 bases agree with TRBD1. Unmatched junction bases numbered 3, after V lost 7 bases and J lost 5 bases. Germline CDR1 and CDR2: KGHDR and SFDVKD. The CDR3 runs to 12 residues. The CDR3 sequence: CATRAGGTEAFF. The CDR3 nucleotides are TGTGCCACCAGGGCAGGGGGGACTGAAGCTTTCTTT.

This clonotype was recorded many times. V is TRBV20-1 and J is TRBJ2-6; 9 bases are shared with TRBD1. This CDR3 has 15 amino acids. CDR1 and CDR2 from the germline V gene are DFQATT and SNEGSKA (reference sequence). Trimming cost V 7 bases and J 2 bases; bases outside gene matches: 6. CDR3 DNA sequence: TGCAGTGTTGGGACAGGGTTCCCTGGGGCCAACGTCCTGACTTTC. Translation gives CSVGTGFPGANVLTF.

The chain recombines TRBV2 with TRBJ2-3; 13 bases are a match to TRBD2. Germline-derived CDR1 and CDR2 are SNHLY and FYNNEI. The J segment lost 6 bases and the V segment lost 6 bases, leaving 9 bases of the junction unmatched. The CDR3 runs to 16 residues. The CDR3 bases are TGTGCCAGCAGGACTGGACTAGCGGGAGAAAGTGATACGCAGTATTTT. This translates into CASRTGLAGESDTQYF.

This clonotype has just a few counts. The rearrangement links TRBV2 to TRBJ2-7; tentatively, D is TRBD2 (6 bases). V lost 6 bases and J lost 6, with 9 bases in between. Looked up from germline, CDR1 is SNHLY and CDR2 is FYNNEI. The CDR3 is 11 amino acids. The CDR3 spells CASRLAGEQYF. The CDR3 nucleotides are TGTGCCAGCAGACTAGCTGGCGAGCAGTACTTC.

This clonotype was observed many times. The rearrangement uses TRBV28 and TRBJ1-2; weak D call: TRBD1 (5 bases). With 5 bases removed from V and 2 bases from J, the gap between germline ends came to 12 bases. The CDR3 runs 14 residues. CDR1 and CDR2 from the germline V gene are MDHEN and SYDVKM. The CDR3 here is CASSRITGNYGYTF. The CDR3 coding sequence is TGTGCCAGCAGTCGAATTACAGGAAACTATGGCTACACCTTC.

The chain is built from TRBV7-6 and TRBJ1-2; D not certain. Germline CDR1 and CDR2: SGHVS and FNYEAQ. This CDR3 has 12 residues. V lost 4 bases, J lost 8 bases, and 11 bases lay in between. The CDR3 protein is CASSSNLRGYTF. CDR3 sequence (DNA): TGTGCCAGCAGCTCGAACCTCAGGGGCTACACCTTC.

The table lists this clonotype with many counts. The V call is TRBV5-8, the J call TRBJ2-7; D unresolved. The CDR3 loop spans 15 amino acids. V was shortened by 3 bases and J by 0 bases, with 13 bases between the two germline ends. Germline V gene data show CDR1 as SGHTS and CDR2 as YDEGEE. The CDR3 nucleotides are TGTGCCAGCAGCTCCACGTCAGGATTCTCCTACGAGCAGTACTTC. Its protein is CASSSTSGFSYEQYF.

This rearrangement joins TRBV28 to TRBJ1-4; D call uncertain. Germline-derived CDR1 and CDR2 are MDHEN and SYDVKM. The V gene lost 6 bases and the J gene lost 5 bases, with 10 bases spanning the gap. The CDR3 spans 13 residues. The CDR3 DNA is TGTGCCAGCAGGAAGTTCGTAAATGAAAAACTGTTTTTT. This codes for CASRKFVNEKLFF.

This clonotype was detected a few times. The chain is built from TRBV7-2 and TRBJ2-5; 7 positions match TRBD1. The CDR3 runs 16 residues. Germline V gene lookup returns CDR1 SGHTA and CDR2 FQGNSA. Trimming removed 0 bases from V and 1 base from J; junction bases left unmatched: 5. CDR3 DNA sequence: TGTGCCAGCAGCTTAGCGTCGGGACAGCCCCAAGAGACCCAGTACTTC. Amino acid sequence: CASSLASGQPQETQYF. Full variable domain (outside the CDR3, taken from reference TRBV7-2 and TRBJ2-5): GAGVSQSPSNKVTEKGKDVELRCDPISGHTALYWYRQSLGQGLEFLIYFQGNSAPDKSGLPSDRFSAERTGGSVSTLTIQRTQQEDSAVYLCASSLASGQPQETQYFGPGTRLLVL.

The V call is TRBV9, the J call TRBJ1-2; D is uncertain. The CDR3 extends over 17 amino acids. In germline, CDR1 is SGDLS, CDR2 YYNGEE. V dropped 4 bases and J dropped 0 bases, with 19 bases sitting between them. The CDR3 is CASSLTFRIMTNYGYTF. Written as DNA, the CDR3 is TGTGCCAGCAGCTTAACTTTTCGCATCATGACTAACTATGGCTACACCTTC.

The rearrangement joins TRBV20-1 to TRBJ1-4, with D unresolved. V was clipped by 6 bases and J by 8 bases, with 19 bases between them. The CDR3 consists of 14 residues. Looked up from germline, CDR1 is DFQATT and CDR2 is SNEGSKA (reference sequence). CDR3 in DNA: TGCAGTGCCCTACTTGGGGAAGTGAGAGAAAAACTGTTTTTT. Translated, it gives CSALLGEVREKLFF.

This clonotype has just a few counts. The V gene is TRBV7-6, the J gene TRBJ1-3; possibly TRBD1 for D (6 bases). V lost 5 bases, J lost 7 bases, and 12 bases lay in between. This CDR3 has 13 residues. Germline-derived CDR1 and CDR2 are SGHVS and FNYEAQ. This CDR3 is CASSPGTSNTIYF. Here the CDR3 DNA reads TGTGCCAGCAGCCCCGGGACATCGAACACCATATATTTT.

The V gene is TRBV15, the J gene TRBJ2-2; 10 bases match TRBD2. The V gene end was trimmed by 10 bases and the J gene end by 3 bases; junction bases not matched to a gene: 11. The germline V gene has CDR1 LNHNV and CDR2 YYDKDF (reference sequence). The CDR3 has 16 amino acids. CDR3 sequence (DNA): TGTGCCAGCAGGGTCTATCTAGCGGGAGACACCGGGGAGCTGTTTTTT. It specifies CASRVYLAGDTGELFF.

This chain connects TRBV5-8 to TRBJ1-5; D gene ambiguous. CDR3 length: 15 residues. Per the germline V gene, CDR1 is SGHTS and CDR2 is YDEGEE. V was trimmed by 3 bases and J by 2 bases, leaving 12 bases between them. CDR3 nucleotides: TGTGCCAGCAGCTACGGACTAGGCGGCAATCAGCCCCAGCATTTT. Protein product: CASSYGLGGNQPQHF. The complete variable domain, with remaining parts taken from reference TRBV5-8 and TRBJ1-5, reads EAGVTQSPTHLIKTRGQQATLRCSPISGHTSVYWYQQALGLGLQFLLWYDEGEERNRGNFPPRFSGRQFPNYSSELNVNALELEDSALYLCASSYGLGGNQPQHFGDGTRLSIL.

The J gene is TRBJ2-7, the V gene TRBV7-2, with D possibly TRBD1 on 6 matching bases. The germline V and J ends were trimmed by 1 base and 6 bases, with 16 bases remaining between them. CDR3 size: 15 residues. Germline V CDR1 and CDR2: SGHTA, FQGNSA. The CDR3 DNA is TGTGCCAGCAGCTTAGGGCAGGGGAAAACTCTCGAGCAGTACTTC. Translated, it gives CASSLGQGKTLEQYF.

This clonotype occurred many times. This chain uses TRBV5-1 with TRBJ1-5; TRBD1 matches at 9 bases. The germline gives CDR1 SGHRS, CDR2 YFSETQ. The V gene end was trimmed by 4 bases and the J gene end by 5 bases; junction bases not matched to a gene: 7. CDR3 length equals 15 residues. As DNA, the CDR3 is TGCGCCAGCAGCCCAGAGGGACAGGGTTATCAGCCCCAGCATTTT. Protein: CASSPEGQGYQPQHF.

This clonotype was seen a few times. The V gene is TRBV2, the J gene TRBJ1-5; D is perhaps TRBD1 (5 bases). This CDR3 contains 13 residues. Germline V gives CDR1 SNHLY, CDR2 FYNNEI. The ends were cut back, 7 bases at V and 11 bases at J, with 18 bases in the middle. The DNA for the CDR3 is TGTGCCAGCAACCGGGGCAGCCAAGAGACCCAGCATTTT. Residues: CASNRGSQETQHF.

This clonotype has ten or more counts. This chain uses TRBV28 with TRBJ2-2, with D possibly being TRBD2 (6 bases). CDR1 is MDHEN and CDR2 is SYDVKM in the germline V gene. This CDR3 comprises 13 residues. With 7 bases removed from V and 9 bases from J, the gap between germline ends came to 15 bases. The CDR3, as DNA: TGTGCCAGCACCCTTACGGGGGTCAGGGAGCTGTTTTTT. It translates to CASTLTGVRELFF.